This entry features one TCR beta chain sequence. This entry comes from a study of OX40 agonist ivuxolimab in advanced cancers. TCRdb's table, derived via immunoSEQ multiplex PCR, lists solely in-frame clones and lacks some. Among some 59,000 clones listed, roughly 88% were seen once. The J segment lost 1 base and the V segment lost 3 bases, leaving 9 bases of the junction unmatched. Per the germline V gene, CDR1 is SGHRS and CDR2 is YFSETQ. This CDR3 has 18 residues. J is TRBJ2-5 and V is TRBV5-1; 13 nucleotides align to TRBD2. The receptor's source is an adult with an advanced solid tumor such as melanoma, head and neck, liver or kidney cancer. Sequencing was performed on CD4+ or CD8+ T cells sorted from blood, taken in a trial of the OX40 agonist ivuxolimab. The CDR3 spells CASSWRGLAGSPQETQYF. In DNA, the CDR3 is TGCGCCAGCAGCTGGCGGGGACTAGCGGGATCCCCCCAAGAGACCCAGTACTTC.